A single sample is the source of the 6 T cell receptor beta chains below, sequenced in a study of blood T cell repertoires in COVID-19 (dated by TCRdb to the early 2020s). The method was the immunoSEQ multiplex PCR assay. Drawn from immuneACCESS, this table holds only the in-frame rearrangements with V and J called that TCRdb kept. Clones are partly lost; checked studies trace under half to an unresolved V gene and leave the rest unexplained. The sample table shows around 40,000 clones, and just under 95% are seen once. The leading ten clones occupy around 4% of the sample. The sample consisted of peripheral blood. These receptors were obtained from a human donor with active COVID-19. The donor label of this sample is uncertain.

The V call is TRBV10-3, the J call TRBJ1-1; 8 nucleotides align to TRBD1. This CDR3 is 14 amino acids long. Trimming at V came to 7 bases and at J to 4 bases, leaving 8 bases not matched to a gene. Per the germline V gene, CDR1 is ENHRY and CDR2 is SYGVKD. The CDR3 sequence: CAINRQGSSTEAFF. CDR3 bases: TGTGCCATCAACCGACAGGGGTCGAGCACTGAAGCTTTCTTT.

The chain uses TRBV3-1 (or the pseudogene TRBV3-2) and TRBJ2-5; the D gene is possibly TRBD1 (6 bases). V was clipped by 1 base and J by 5 bases, with 20 bases between them. Per the germline V gene, CDR1 is LGHDT and CDR2 is YNNKEL (reference sequence). CDR3 length equals 17 residues. CDR3 nucleotide sequence: TGTGCCAGCAGCCAAGTACGGCTAGCTCCTACAGGGGAGACCCAGTACTTC. This sequence encodes CASSQVRLAPTGETQYF.

The chain recombines TRBV7-8 with TRBJ2-7; 9 bases align to TRBD1. This CDR3 contains 14 residues. The J segment lost 6 bases and the V segment lost 2 bases, leaving 5 bases of the junction unmatched. The germline gives CDR1 SGHVS, CDR2 FQNEAQ. The CDR3 nucleotides read TGTGCCAGCAGCTTACGGGACAGGGTTTCCGAGCAGTACTTC. It translates to CASSLRDRVSEQYF.

The chain has TRBV3-1 (or the pseudogene TRBV3-2) and TRBJ2-2; D remains ambiguous. The CDR3 extends over 15 amino acids. V was shortened by 0 bases and J by 1 base, with 6 bases between the two germline ends. Germline CDR1 reads LGHDT; CDR2 reads YNNKEL (reference sequence). The CDR3 sequence: CASSQDRQNTGELFF. The CDR3 region has the DNA TGTGCCAGCAGCCAAGATCGACAGAACACCGGGGAGCTGTTTTTT.

The chain's CDR3 is CASSLEGQGPYNEQFF. The CDR3 nucleotides are TGTGCCAGCAGCCTGGAGGGACAGGGGCCCTACAATGAGCAGTTCTTC. V is TRBV11-3 and J is TRBJ2-1; 10 bases align to TRBD1. The CDR3 is made up of 16 amino acids. Trimming removed 5 bases from V and 2 bases from J; junction bases left unmatched: 6. In germline, CDR1 is SGHNT, CDR2 YENEEA. Looking up the rest from reference TRBV11-3 and TRBJ2-1 gives the full variable domain: EAGVVQSPRYKIIEKKQPVAFWCNPISGHNTLYWYLQNLGQGPELLIRYENEEAVDDSQLPKDRFSAERLKGVDSTLKIQPAELGDSAVYLCASSLEGQGPYNEQFFGPGTRLTVL.

This clone turned up a few times. The chain uses TRBV11-2 and TRBJ2-3; possible D gene TRBD2, 7 bases. The CDR3 runs to 16 residues. CDR1 is SGHAT, CDR2 FQNNGV, per germline. V was pared by 1 base and J by 5 bases, with 16 bases between. The CDR3 DNA follows: TGTGCCAGCAGCTTAGTTTCGGGGGGCCATAGAGATACGCAGTATTTT. It specifies CASSLVSGGHRDTQYF.